The 13 T cell receptor beta chains presented below share a single source sample, sequenced in a study of OX40 agonist ivuxolimab in advanced cancers. Method: immunoSEQ multiplex PCR; TCRdb's copy keeps in-frame clones and lacks some. This table holds roughly 76,000 clones, 70% to 90% found once. This sample comprised CD4+ or CD8+ T cells sorted from blood, obtained in a trial of the OX40 agonist ivuxolimab. These receptors were taken from an adult with an advanced solid tumor such as melanoma, head and neck, liver or kidney cancer.

The chain links TRBV4-2 to TRBJ2-7; TRBD2 might be the D (5 bases). The V gene's germline CDR1 is LGHNA and CDR2 YNFKEQ. The V end lost 4 bases, the J end lost 4 bases, and 20 bases lay between the germline ends. The CDR3 runs 16 residues. DNA for the CDR3: TGTGCCAGCAGCCCTACTAGATTTGATGATATGTACGAGCAGTACTTC. The encoded protein is CASSPTRFDDMYEQYF.

The V gene is TRBV11-3, the J gene TRBJ2-1; 12 bases align to TRBD2. This CDR3 is 16 amino acids long. Germline values: CDR1 SGHNT, CDR2 YENEEA. V was clipped by 5 bases and J by 7 bases; unmatched bases: 9. Here the CDR3 DNA reads TGTGCCAGCAGCCGTGGACTAGCGGGGACAGGAAATGAGCAGTTCTTC. It translates to CASSRGLAGTGNEQFF.

The chain is built from TRBV27 and TRBJ2-7; 7 bases map to TRBD2. V was pared by 5 bases and J by 5 bases, with 12 bases of the junction left unmatched. The V gene's germline CDR1 is MNHEY and CDR2 SMNVEV (reference sequence). This CDR3 region has 15 residues. The CDR3 sequence is CASSPLAGAVHEQYF. Here the CDR3 DNA reads TGTGCCAGCAGTCCCCTGGCGGGAGCCGTACACGAGCAGTACTTC.

The chain recombines TRBV29-1 with TRBJ2-4; possibly TRBD2 for D (6 bases). Germline CDR1 is SQVTM and CDR2 is ANQGSEA. The CDR3 is 13 amino acids. V was pared by 4 bases and J by 8 bases, with 15 bases between. CDR3 in amino acids: CSVVGGSWDIQYF. CDR3 DNA sequence: TGCAGCGTTGTCGGGGGTAGTTGGGACATTCAGTACTTC.

The chain has TRBV6-1 and TRBJ1-1, with D unclear. Germline V lookup: CDR1 MNHNS, CDR2 SASEGT. The CDR3 contains 12 residues. The V gene lost 6 bases and the J gene lost 10 bases, with 15 bases spanning the gap. In DNA, the CDR3 is TGTGCCAGCAGCACAGACTGGCTGGTAGCTTTCTTT. Translating gives CASSTDWLVAFF.

The V call is TRBV21-1, the J call TRBJ1-5; the DNA was not used to check the table's D call, TRBD1. TRBV21-1 is shown as a pseudogene. The CDR3 consists of 14 residues. CDR3 loop: CANPKTGGSQPQHF. The CDR3 nucleotides are TGTGCCAACCCCAAAACAGGGGGCAGCCAGCCCCAGCATTTT.

The chain employs TRBV18 and TRBJ1-1; D unclear. Trimming stripped 4 bases from V and 4 bases from J, with 13 bases between. Germline V lookup: CDR1 KGHSH, CDR2 LQKENI. This CDR3 spans 14 amino acids. This chain's CDR3 is CASSQADRSTEAFF. The DNA of the CDR3 is TGTGCCAGCTCACAGGCGGACCGAAGCACTGAAGCTTTCTTT.

This clone is medium-sized within its sample. In DNA, the CDR3 is TGTGCCAGCAGTTTAACGGGACACCTTGTAATGAACACTGAAGCTTTCTTT. Residues: CASSLTGHLVMNTEAFF. This chain uses TRBV28 with TRBJ1-1; a possible D gene is TRBD1 (6 bases). Trimming took 2 bases from V and 0 from J, leaving 16 bases between them. From germline, CDR1 is MDHEN and CDR2 SYDVKM. CDR3 length: 17 amino acids. Full variable domain (rest looked up from reference TRBV28 and TRBJ1-1): DVKVTQSSRYLVKRTGEKVFLECVQDMDHENMFWYRQDPGLGLRLIYFSYDVKMKEKGDIPEGYSVSREKKERFSLILESASTNQTSMYLCASSLTGHLVMNTEAFFGQGTRLTVV.

CDR3 bases: TGTGCCAGCAGCGTAGCAGGGGAAGAGACCCAGTACTTC. This translates into CASSVAGEETQYF. This chain links TRBV9 with TRBJ2-5; perhaps TRBD1 as D (6 bases). V lost 0 bases to trimming and J lost 3 bases, with 6 bases between them. The CDR3 is made up of 13 amino acids. Per germline, CDR1 SGDLS and CDR2 YYNGEE.

V usage is TRBV11-2 and J usage is TRBJ2-7; D not certain. The CDR3 is 12 residues long. Germline assignment: CDR1 SGHAT and CDR2 FQNNGV. Trimming shortened V by 5 bases and J by 0 bases, and 5 bases separated the two germline ends. The CDR3 loop reads CASSPPSYEQYF. Here the CDR3 DNA reads TGTGCCAGCAGCCCCCCCTCCTACGAGCAGTACTTC. Combining the CDR3 with reference TRBV11-2 and TRBJ2-7 gives the whole variable domain EAGVAQSPRYKIIEKRQSVAFWCNPISGHATLYWYQQILGQGPKLLIQFQNNGVVDDSQLPKDRFSAERLKGVDSTLKIQPAKLEDSAVYLCASSPPSYEQYFGPGTRLTVT.

The chain has TRBV4-2 and TRBJ2-4, with TRBD2 identical over 10 bases. After removal of 1 base from V and 2 bases from J, the junction contained 11 bases not matched to a gene. CDR3 size: 19 residues. Germline V CDR1 and CDR2: LGHNA, YNFKEQ. The CDR3 sequence: CASSQVPSGGAETKNIQYF. CDR3 coding DNA: TGTGCCAGCAGCCAAGTTCCCAGCGGGGGGGCCGAGACCAAAAACATTCAGTACTTC.

The V and J genes are TRBV5-1 and TRBJ1-6, with a possible D match to TRBD1 (6 bases). Germline assignment: CDR1 SGHRS and CDR2 YFSETQ. V lost 1 base and J 7 bases, leaving 12 bases between the germline ends. CDR3 length equals 15 residues. CDR3 DNA sequence: TGCGCCAGCAGCTTGCTAGGAGGGACAAATTCACCCCTCCACTTT. It encodes CASSLLGGTNSPLHF.

V and J are TRBV30 and TRBJ2-5; D is ambiguous. Germline CDR1 GTSNPN, CDR2 SVGIG (reference sequence). CDR3 length: 13 amino acids. V dropped 5 bases and J dropped 7 bases, with 17 bases sitting between them. CDR3: CAWSPSESRTQYF. The CDR3 DNA sequence: TGTGCCTGGTCCCCTAGTGAAAGTCGGACCCAGTACTTC.